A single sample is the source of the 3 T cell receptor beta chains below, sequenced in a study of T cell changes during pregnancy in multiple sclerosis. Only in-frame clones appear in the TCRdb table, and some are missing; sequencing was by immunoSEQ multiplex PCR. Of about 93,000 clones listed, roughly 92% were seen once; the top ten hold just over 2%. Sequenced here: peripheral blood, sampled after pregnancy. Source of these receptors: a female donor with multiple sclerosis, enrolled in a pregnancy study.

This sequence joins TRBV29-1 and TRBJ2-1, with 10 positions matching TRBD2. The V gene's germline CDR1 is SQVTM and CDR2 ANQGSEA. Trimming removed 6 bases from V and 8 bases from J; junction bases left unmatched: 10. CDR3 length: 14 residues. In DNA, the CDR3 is TGCAGCGTGAACTACGTAGCGGGAGGCGATGAGCAGTTCTTC. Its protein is CSVNYVAGGDEQFF.

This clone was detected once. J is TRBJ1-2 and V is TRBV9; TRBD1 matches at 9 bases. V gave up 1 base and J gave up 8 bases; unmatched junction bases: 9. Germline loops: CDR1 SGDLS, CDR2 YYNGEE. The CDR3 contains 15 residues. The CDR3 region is CASSVTDRGSGGYTF. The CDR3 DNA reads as TGTGCCAGCAGCGTAACAGACAGGGGGTCTGGGGGCTACACCTTC. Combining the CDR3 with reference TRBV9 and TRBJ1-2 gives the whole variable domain DSGVTQTPKHLITATGQRVTLRCSPRSGDLSVYWYQQSLDQGLQFLIQYYNGEERAKGNILERFSAQQFPDLHSELNLSSLELGDSALYFCASSVTDRGSGGYTFGSGTRLTVV.

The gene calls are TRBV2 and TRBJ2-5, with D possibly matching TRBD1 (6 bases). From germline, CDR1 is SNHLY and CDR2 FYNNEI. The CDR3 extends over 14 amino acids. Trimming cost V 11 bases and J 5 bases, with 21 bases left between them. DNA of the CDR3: TGTGCCGCAGGTTTGGCAGGGGCATATGAGACCCAGTACTTC. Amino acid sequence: CAAGLAGAYETQYF.